Presented here are 23 T cell receptor beta chains from one specimen sequenced in a study of T cells in Graves' hyperthyroidism and ophthalmopathy. The source material, RNA transcripts, was used to amplify TCR beta CDR3 regions. A first-round RT-PCR of the TCR CDR3 used the HTBI primer set. A single record per CDR3 protein comes from TCRdb applying MiXCR to the multiplex PCR reads. The sample lists hundreds of thousands of distinct CDR3 sequences; around 15% were seen once. Source material: blood. The receptors derive from a woman aged 18-29 years with Graves' hyperthyroidism.

The chain couples TRBV7-8 to TRBJ1-2; 8 positions agree with TRBD1. After removal of 4 bases from V and 4 bases from J, the junction contained 5 bases not matched to a gene. The germline V gene has CDR1 SGHVS and CDR2 FQNEAQ. The CDR3 runs 14 residues. The CDR3 reads CASSYGQGVYGYTF. The DNA of the CDR3 is TGTGCCAGCAGCTACGGACAGGGTGTCTATGGCTACACCTTC.

This clonotype was observed many times. The V gene is TRBV5-8, the J gene TRBJ2-3; 9 bases are a match to TRBD1. The J segment lost 0 bases and the V segment lost 4 bases, leaving 6 bases of the junction unmatched. The CDR3 loop spans 16 amino acids. The germline gives CDR1 SGHTS, CDR2 YDEGEE. CDR3 bases: TGTGCCAGCAGCCGCACAGGGGGCCTTAGCACAGATACGCAGTATTTT. This codes for CASSRTGGLSTDTQYF.

This clonotype was found many times. V is TRBV5-1 and J is TRBJ1-1, with D possibly TRBD1 on 5 matching bases. This CDR3 has 15 residues. Trimming removed 3 bases at V and 4 bases at J, with 16 bases between. Germline CDR1 reads SGHRS; CDR2 reads YFSETQ. The CDR3 DNA follows: TGCGCCAGCAGCTCACCGACAGCCCTAGGCACTGAAGCTTTCTTT. Translation gives CASSSPTALGTEAFF.

This clonotype was counted a few times. This sequence joins TRBV28 and TRBJ1-1, with D perhaps matching TRBD1 (6 bases). V shed 5 bases and J shed 8 bases, with 12 bases lying between them. This CDR3 comprises 12 residues. Germline V gene lookup returns CDR1 MDHEN and CDR2 SYDVKM. The CDR3, as DNA: TGTGCCAGCAGTCTCTTGACAGGCGAAGCTTTCTTT. Residues: CASSLLTGEAFF.

This clonotype was found many times. The chain links TRBV11-2 to TRBJ2-2; D is possibly TRBD2 (5 bases). The CDR3 covers 14 residues. Germline V gene lookup returns CDR1 SGHAT and CDR2 FQNNGV. Trimming took 2 bases from V and 6 from J, leaving 10 bases between them. CDR3 protein: CASSLMGVAGELFF. The CDR3 DNA is TGTGCCAGCAGCTTAATGGGAGTGGCCGGGGAGCTGTTTTTT. Full variable domain (missing parts from reference TRBV11-2 and TRBJ2-2): EAGVAQSPRYKIIEKRQSVAFWCNPISGHATLYWYQQILGQGPKLLIQFQNNGVVDDSQLPKDRFSAERLKGVDSTLKIQPAKLEDSAVYLCASSLMGVAGELFFGEGSRLTVL.

The V call is TRBV15, the J call TRBJ1-5, with D possibly matching TRBD1 (6 bases). The germline gives CDR1 LNHNV, CDR2 YYDKDF (reference sequence). The V and J ends lost 5 bases and 2 bases respectively, with 13 bases between them. The CDR3 consists of 15 residues. CDR3 residues: CATSVRRGGNQPQHF. For the CDR3, the DNA is TGTGCCACCAGCGTCCGAAGGGGGGGCAATCAGCCCCAGCATTTT.

This clonotype was recorded many times. The V gene is TRBV20-1, the J gene TRBJ2-5, with TRBD1 matching over 7 bases. CDR1 and CDR2 from the germline V gene are DFQATT and SNEGSKA (reference sequence). The CDR3 is made up of 14 amino acids. With V trimmed by 1 base and J by 4 bases, 6 bases remained unmatched. This CDR3 is CSARAYRGRETQYF. In DNA form, the CDR3 reads TGCAGTGCTAGAGCTTACAGGGGTCGAGAGACCCAGTACTTC.

The V call is TRBV19, the J call TRBJ2-7; D ambiguous. Trimming shortened V by 1 base and J by 6 bases, and 10 bases separated the two germline ends. This CDR3 contains 13 residues. Germline CDR1 and CDR2: LNHDA and SQIVND (reference sequence). The CDR3 loop is CASSIGPGGEQYF. The CDR3 DNA sequence: TGTGCCAGTAGTATAGGCCCGGGCGGCGAGCAGTACTTC.

The rearrangement links TRBV19 to TRBJ1-1, with 10 bases matching TRBD1. Germline V gives CDR1 LNHDA, CDR2 SQIVND (reference sequence). The CDR3 spans 15 residues. The V gene end was trimmed by 6 bases and the J gene end by 3 bases; junction bases not matched to a gene: 7. CDR3 bases: TGTGCCAGTAGCAATGGTGGGACAGGGGACACTGAAGCTTTCTTT. It yields the protein CASSNGGTGDTEAFF. Looking up the rest from reference TRBV19 and TRBJ1-1 gives the full variable domain: DGGITQSPKYLFRKEGQNVTLSCEQNLNHDAMYWYRQDPGQGLRLIYYSQIVNDFQKGDIAEGYSVSREKKESFPLTVTSAQKNPTAFYLCASSNGGTGDTEAFFGQGTRLTVV.

This clonotype was counted ten times or more. The rearrangement joins TRBV2 to TRBJ2-3; 13 bases are shared with TRBD2. The germline gives CDR1 SNHLY, CDR2 FYNNEI. Unmatched junction bases numbered 2, after V lost 6 bases and J lost 2 bases. CDR3 size: 15 residues. CDR3 nucleotides: TGTGCCAGCAGAGGACTAGCGGGAGACACAGATACGCAGTATTTT. Its translation is CASRGLAGDTDTQYF.

This clonotype has only a few counts. This chain uses TRBV6-1 with TRBJ2-1, with TRBD2 matching over 7 bases. CDR1 is MNHNS, CDR2 SASEGT, per germline. V lost 6 bases to trimming and J lost 5 bases; unmatched junction nucleotides: 10. The CDR3 covers 15 residues. The CDR3 protein is CASSRGGTGNNEQFF. In DNA, the CDR3 is TGTGCCAGCAGCCGGGGAGGGACTGGCAACAATGAGCAGTTCTTC.

A few counts support this clonotype. The rearrangement links TRBV4-2 to TRBJ2-7; unclear D gene. The germline CDR1 and CDR2 sequences are LGHNA and YNFKEQ. The germline V and J ends were trimmed by 0 bases and 6 bases, with 18 bases remaining between them. This CDR3 is built from 16 residues. CDR3 sequence reads: CASSQDWAIISAEQYF. In nucleotides, the CDR3 is TGTGCCAGCAGCCAAGATTGGGCAATTATTTCGGCCGAGCAGTACTTC.

This clonotype has at least ten counts. The chain recombines TRBV28 with TRBJ1-3; D is perhaps TRBD1 (5 bases). The germline CDR1 and CDR2 sequences are MDHEN and SYDVKM. V was pared by 3 bases and J by 7 bases, with 7 bases between. The CDR3 totals 12 residues. Written as DNA, the CDR3 is TGTGCCAGCAGTTTCCGACAGAACACCATATATTTT. Its translation: CASSFRQNTIYF.

This clonotype was recorded many times. V and J are TRBV9 and TRBJ2-1; 13 nucleotides agree with TRBD2. With V trimmed by 0 bases and J by 0 bases, 6 bases remained unmatched. The length of the CDR3 is 19 residues. The V gene's germline CDR1 is SGDLS and CDR2 YYNGEE. CDR3 DNA: TGTGCCAGCAGCGTAGCAGGGACTAGCGGGATATACTCCTACAATGAGCAGTTCTTC. It translates to CASSVAGTSGIYSYNEQFF.

There are many counts of this clonotype. The chain has TRBV28 and TRBJ2-7, with TRBD1 as a possible D gene (7 bases). The CDR3 sequence is 16 residues long. Per the germline V gene, CDR1 is MDHEN and CDR2 is SYDVKM. The V gene lost 5 bases and the J gene lost 7 bases, with 24 bases spanning the gap. Here the CDR3 reads CASSPGRSGRGAEQYF. The DNA for the CDR3 is TGTGCCAGCAGTCCAGGGAGGTCGGGCAGGGGGGCTGAGCAGTACTTC.

The J gene is TRBJ2-1, the V gene TRBV6-2 or TRBV6-3; 7 positions agree with TRBD1. The CDR3 is 12 residues long. V shed 4 bases and J 13 bases; nucleotides not matched to a gene: 7. Germline assignment: CDR1 MNHEY and CDR2 SVGEGT. The CDR3 bases are TGTGCCAGCAGTTTGGGACAGAGGGCTCAGTTCTTC. This gives the protein CASSLGQRAQFF.

This clonotype was observed at least ten times. The V and J genes are TRBV7-9 and TRBJ2-3; D not certain. V lost 0 bases and J 0 bases, leaving 7 bases between the germline ends. In germline, CDR1 is SEHNR, CDR2 FQNEAQ (reference sequence). The CDR3 sequence is 15 residues long. The CDR3 DNA reads TGTGCCAGCAGCTTAGCGGCTACTAGCACAGATACGCAGTATTTT. This gives the protein CASSLAATSTDTQYF.

At least ten counts were recorded for this clonotype. The CDR3 spells CASSLGRGTSNEQFF. As DNA, the CDR3 is TGTGCCAGCAGCTTAGGGAGGGGGACTAGCAATGAGCAGTTCTTC. The chain uses TRBV7-2 and TRBJ2-1; 8 bases map to TRBD2. J gave up 6 bases and V 1 base, and 5 bases lay outside the gene matches. This CDR3 comprises 15 residues. Germline lookup yields CDR1 SGHTA and CDR2 FQGNSA.

In this sample, this clonotype turned up many times. This chain uses TRBV13 with TRBJ2-1, with D possibly being TRBD2 (6 bases). Germline CDR1 and CDR2: PRHDT and FYEKMQ (reference sequence). The CDR3 is 14 amino acids. V gave up 7 bases and J gave up 0 bases, with 10 bases separating them. This CDR3 reads CASKTSNSYNEQFF. In DNA form, the CDR3 reads TGTGCCAGCAAAACTAGCAACTCCTACAATGAGCAGTTCTTC.

This clonotype was recorded a few times. The chain is built from TRBV11-2 and TRBJ2-5, with 8 bases that match TRBD2. Germline-derived CDR1 and CDR2 are SGHAT and FQNNGV. V was pared by 1 base and J by 5 bases, with 6 bases of the junction left unmatched. The CDR3 has 15 residues. CDR3 protein: CASSLGTGGPETQYF. CDR3 bases: TGTGCCAGCAGCTTAGGGACGGGAGGGCCGGAGACCCAGTACTTC.

This clonotype was detected ten times or more. The chain couples TRBV18 to TRBJ2-4; D is uncertain. Germline V gene lookup returns CDR1 KGHSH and CDR2 LQKENI. This CDR3 spans 15 amino acids. The V end lost 0 bases, the J end lost 0 bases, and 6 bases lay between the germline ends. The CDR3: CASSPPGLAKNIQYF. CDR3 nucleotide sequence: TGTGCCAGCTCACCACCAGGTCTAGCCAAAAACATTCAGTACTTC.

The genes are TRBV29-1 and TRBJ2-7; no clear D gene. Looked up from germline, CDR1 is SQVTM and CDR2 is ANQGSEA. The V and J ends lost 4 bases and 5 bases respectively, with 9 bases between them. The CDR3 sequence is 11 residues long. The chain's CDR3 is CSVGYTHEQYF. For the CDR3, the DNA is TGCAGCGTTGGTTACACCCACGAGCAGTACTTC.

In this sample, this clonotype turned up many times. The chain is built from TRBV7-3 and TRBJ1-1; perhaps TRBD1 as D (5 bases). Trimming removed 5 bases at V and 1 base at J, with 14 bases between. CDR1 is SGHTA, CDR2 FQGTGA, per germline. The CDR3 runs 15 residues. CDR3: CASSLLGGRNTEAFF. CDR3 nucleotides: TGTGCCAGCAGCCTCTTGGGGGGTCGGAACACTGAAGCTTTCTTT.